The present T cell receptor (beta chain) was sequenced within a study of spatial heterogeneity in lung cancer. Across the whole study: Sequencing consistently turned up more beta-chain sequences than alpha-chain sequences. Mean representation of each unique TCR and UMI combination in the raw reads exceeded 9.5 occurrences.

This clonotype showed up many times. The time point: sample taken at primary tumor resection. Researchers sequenced whole RNA taken from tumor, nontumor lung or frozen PBMC without sorting. Samples were obtained from approximately 76 donors, all untreated early-stage non-small cell lung cancer patients. TCRdb re-derived calls from the 5' RACE reads in MiXCR, one entry per CDR3 protein. Counted here are approximately 38,000 distinct CDR3 sequences, around 5.8% occurring once; the ten biggest clones make up approximately 10%. The source was PBMCs, collected at surgery. The source is a male donor with early-stage non-small cell lung cancer.

The CDR3 nucleotides are TGTGCCAGCAGTAGTATCGGGACCGGGGAGCTGTTTTTT. Translating it yields CASSSIGTGELFF. The chain has TRBV9 and TRBJ2-2, with D hard to call. V lost 5 bases to trimming and J lost 5 bases, with 10 bases between them. Germline V gene lookup returns CDR1 SGDLS and CDR2 YYNGEE. The CDR3 is made up of 13 amino acids.